Listed below are T cell receptor beta chains from one sample, sequenced in a study of blood T cells in healthy people across ages. Using its own MiXCR run on the 5' RACE reads, TCRdb lists one record per CDR3 protein. The repertoire consists of 1,100,000 or so distinct CDR3 sequences, with over 35% occurring once and the leading ten covering 15% to 20%. Material for sequencing was blood. The receptors here all came from a woman in her sixties or seventies in good health. Each CDR3 is given with its conserved first and last residue. A D gene is named only where the DNA matches it firmly. Clone size is stated in some rows and not others, as once, few, many or a class when expanded.

d_gene	abundance	len	v_gene	j_gene	CDR3aa	CDR3nt
TRBD1	-	18	TRBV18	TRBJ1-1	CASSPTGKGGNMNTEAFF	TGTGCCAGCTCACCAACCGGGAAAGGGGGCAACATGAACACTGAAGCTTTCTTT
-	-	15	TRBV6-6	TRBJ2-1	CASSYPSGADNEQFF	TGTGCCAGCAGTTACCCCTCGGGAGCGGACAATGAGCAGTTCTTC
TRBD2	few	17	TRBV24-1	TRBJ2-1	CATSGRTSGSSYNEQFF	TGTGCCACCAGCGGAAGGACTAGCGGGAGCTCCTACAATGAGCAGTTCTTC
-	-	15	TRBV20-1	TRBJ1-4	CSASGHLATNEKLFF	TGCAGTGCTAGTGGACACCTGGCAACTAATGAAAAACTGTTTTTT
-	-	14	TRBV7-2	TRBJ2-3	CASSAVTHLDTQYF	TGTGCCAGCAGCGCCGTGACTCACCTCGATACGCAGTATTTT
-	many	16	TRBV7-7	TRBJ2-3	CASSSGASISTDTQYF	TGTGCCAGCAGCTCGGGAGCTTCCATCAGCACAGATACGCAGTATTTT
TRBD2	-	14	TRBV6-5	TRBJ2-1	CASSTSGSYHEQFF	TGTGCCAGCAGCACTAGCGGTTCCTACCATGAGCAGTTCTTC
-	few	10	TRBV6-1	TRBJ2-7	CAASSYEQYF	TGTGCCGCGAGCTCCTACGAGCAGTACTTC
TRBD1	-	14	TRBV29-1	TRBJ1-1	CSVARAGGTTEAFF	TGCAGCGTTGCGAGGGCAGGGGGGACGACAGAAGCTTTCTTT
-	-	13	TRBV6-5	TRBJ1-2	CASTYRGAGGYTF	TGTGCCAGCACCTACAGAGGGGCAGGGGGCTACACCTTC
-	once	15	TRBV6-2/TRBV6-3	TRBJ1-1	CASTGTLPLNTEAFF	TGTGCCAGCACCGGGACCCTTCCGTTGAACACTGAAGCTTTCTTT
TRBD1	few	16	TRBV6-2/TRBV6-3	TRBJ2-5	CASSYSRDRGEETQYF	TGTGCCAGCAGTTACTCACGGGACAGGGGTGAAGAGACCCAGTACTTC
TRBD2	-	13	TRBV20-1	TRBJ2-1	CSAGSGRVNEQFF	TGCAGTGCTGGTAGCGGGAGGGTAAATGAGCAGTTCTTC
-	-	17	TRBV7-9	TRBJ2-3	CASSSSRGGGITDTQYF	TGTGCCAGCAGCTCCTCCCGGGGAGGGGGCATAACAGATACGCAGTATTTT
-	-	16	TRBV7-2	TRBJ1-2	CASSLDRLGQSYGYTF	TGTGCCAGCAGCTTAGACCGCCTTGGGCAGTCTTATGGCTACACCTTC